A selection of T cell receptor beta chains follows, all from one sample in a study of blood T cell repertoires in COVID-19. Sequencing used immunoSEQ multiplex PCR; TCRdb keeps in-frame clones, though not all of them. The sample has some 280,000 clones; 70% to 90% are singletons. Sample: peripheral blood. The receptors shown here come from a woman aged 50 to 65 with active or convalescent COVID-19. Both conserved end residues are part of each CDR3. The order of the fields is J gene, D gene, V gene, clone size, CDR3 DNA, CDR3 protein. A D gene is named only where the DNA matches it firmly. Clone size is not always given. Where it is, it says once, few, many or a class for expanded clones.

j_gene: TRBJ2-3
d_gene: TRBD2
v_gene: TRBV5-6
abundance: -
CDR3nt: TGTGCCAGCAGCGGTACGGGACTAGCGGAGGGCGATACGCAGTATTTT
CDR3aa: CASSGTGLAEGDTQYF

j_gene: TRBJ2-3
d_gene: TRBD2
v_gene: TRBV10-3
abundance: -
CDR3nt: TGTGCCATCAGCCTGCTACTAGCGGGAGGGGACACAGATACGCAGTATTTT
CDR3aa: CAISLLLAGGDTDTQYF

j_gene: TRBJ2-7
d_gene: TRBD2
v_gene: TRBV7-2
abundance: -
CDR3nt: TGTGCCAGCAGCCAGACTAGCGGGAGTGGATACGAGCAGTACTTC
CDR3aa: CASSQTSGSGYEQYF

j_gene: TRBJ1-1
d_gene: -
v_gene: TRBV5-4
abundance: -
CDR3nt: TGTGCCAGCAGCTCATCGACAGGACTTGAAGCTTTCTTT
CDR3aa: CASSSSTGLEAFF

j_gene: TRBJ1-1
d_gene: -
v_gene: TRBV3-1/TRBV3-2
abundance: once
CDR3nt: TGTGCCAGCAGCCACAGGGCTGAAGCTTTCTTT
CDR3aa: CASSHRAEAFF

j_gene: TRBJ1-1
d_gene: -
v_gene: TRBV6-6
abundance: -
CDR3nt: TGTGCCAGCAGTTACCCACCCCGAGGGGAGGACACTGAAGCTTTCTTT
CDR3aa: CASSYPPRGEDTEAFF

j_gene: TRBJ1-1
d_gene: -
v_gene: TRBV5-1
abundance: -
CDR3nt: TGCGCCAGCAGCGAAGAGTCCACAGGACAAGCTTTCTTT
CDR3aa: CASSEESTGQAFF

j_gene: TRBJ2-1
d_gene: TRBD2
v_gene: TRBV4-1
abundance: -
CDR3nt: TGCGCCAGCAGCCAAGAGGACCGGGACTACAACAATGAGCAGTTCTTC
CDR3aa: CASSQEDRDYNNEQFF

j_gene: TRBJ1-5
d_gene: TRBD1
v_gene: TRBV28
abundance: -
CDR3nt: TGTGCCAGCAGCCTCAGGACAGGATCAAATCAGCCCCAGCATTTT
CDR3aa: CASSLRTGSNQPQHF

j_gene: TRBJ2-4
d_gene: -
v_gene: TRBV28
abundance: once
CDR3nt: TGTGCCAGCAGTTTTCGGGGTACCAAAAACATTCAGTACTTC
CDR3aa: CASSFRGTKNIQYF

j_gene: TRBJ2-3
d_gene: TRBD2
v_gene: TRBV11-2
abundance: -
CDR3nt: TGTGCCAGGGTAAGTGGTACTAGCGGCACAGATACGCAGTATTTT
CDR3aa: CARVSGTSGTDTQYF

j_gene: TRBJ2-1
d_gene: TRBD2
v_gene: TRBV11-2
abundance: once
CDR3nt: TGTGCCAGCAGCTTAGATAGGGCTAGCGGCAATGAGCAGTTCTTC
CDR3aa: CASSLDRASGNEQFF

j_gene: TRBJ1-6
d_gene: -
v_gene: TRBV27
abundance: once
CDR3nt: TGTGCCAGCAGTTTTCGTGGGGGCGCGAATTCACCCCTCCACTTT
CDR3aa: CASSFRGGANSPLHF

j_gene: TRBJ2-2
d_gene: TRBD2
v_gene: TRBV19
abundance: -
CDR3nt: TGTGCCAGTAGTATCAGCCGTCGACTAGCGGGAGGGCCGAATACCGGGGAGCTGTTTTTT
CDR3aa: CASSISRRLAGGPNTGELFF

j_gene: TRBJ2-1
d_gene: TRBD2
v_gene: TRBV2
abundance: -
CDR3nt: TGTGCCAGCAGTGGCACTAGCGGCAATGAGCAGTTCTTC
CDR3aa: CASSGTSGNEQFF

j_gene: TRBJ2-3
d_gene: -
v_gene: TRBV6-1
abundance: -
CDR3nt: TGTGCCAGCAGTGGCCCTCTACTTTCGTTCACAGATACGCAGTATTTT
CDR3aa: CASSGPLLSFTDTQYF

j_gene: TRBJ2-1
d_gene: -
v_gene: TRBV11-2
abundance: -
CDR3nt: TGTGCCAGCAGCTTGGAGTGGAGCTCCTACAATGAGCAGTTCTTC
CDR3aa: CASSLEWSSYNEQFF

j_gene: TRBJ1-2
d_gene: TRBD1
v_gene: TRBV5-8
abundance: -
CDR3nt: TGTGCCAGCAGCTTGACGATGCGACAGGGGATCGGCTACACCTTC
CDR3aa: CASSLTMRQGIGYTF